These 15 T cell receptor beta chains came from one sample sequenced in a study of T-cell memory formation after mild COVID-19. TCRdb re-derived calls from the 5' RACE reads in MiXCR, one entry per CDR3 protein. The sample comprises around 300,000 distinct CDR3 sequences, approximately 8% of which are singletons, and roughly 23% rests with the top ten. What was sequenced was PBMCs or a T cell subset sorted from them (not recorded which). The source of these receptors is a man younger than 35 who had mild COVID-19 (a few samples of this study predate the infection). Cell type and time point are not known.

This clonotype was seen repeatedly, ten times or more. This CDR3 reads CASSRTGGSNQPQHF. The CDR3 region has the DNA TGTGCCAGCAGTAGGACGGGGGGAAGCAATCAGCCCCAGCATTTT. The V call is TRBV6-1, the J call TRBJ1-5; D possibly corresponds to TRBD1 (5 bases). Trimming removed 5 bases from V and 1 base from J, with 12 bases in between. In germline, CDR1 is MNHNS, CDR2 SASEGT. The length of the CDR3 is 15 residues.

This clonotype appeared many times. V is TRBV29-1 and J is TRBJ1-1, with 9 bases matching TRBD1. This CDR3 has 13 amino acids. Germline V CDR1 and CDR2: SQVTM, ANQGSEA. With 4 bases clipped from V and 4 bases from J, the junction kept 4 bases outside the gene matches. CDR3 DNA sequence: TGCAGCGTTGTGGGACAGGGTATCACTGAAGCTTTCTTT. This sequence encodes CSVVGQGITEAFF.

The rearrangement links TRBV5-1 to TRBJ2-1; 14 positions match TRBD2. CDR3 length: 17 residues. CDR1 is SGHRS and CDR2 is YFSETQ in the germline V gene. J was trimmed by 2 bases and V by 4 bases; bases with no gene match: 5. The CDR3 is CASSTLTSGGAYNEQFF. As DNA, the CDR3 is TGCGCCAGCAGCACCCTGACTAGCGGGGGGGCCTACAATGAGCAGTTCTTC.

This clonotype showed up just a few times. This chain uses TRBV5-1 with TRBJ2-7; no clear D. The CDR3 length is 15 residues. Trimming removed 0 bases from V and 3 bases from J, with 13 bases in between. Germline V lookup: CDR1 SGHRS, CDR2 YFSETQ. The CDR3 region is CASSLGRPNGYEQYF. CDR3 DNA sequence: TGCGCCAGCAGCTTGGGAAGGCCAAACGGCTACGAGCAGTACTTC.

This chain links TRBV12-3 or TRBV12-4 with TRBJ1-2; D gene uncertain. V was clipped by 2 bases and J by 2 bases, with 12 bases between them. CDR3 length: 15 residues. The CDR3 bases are TGTGCCAGCAGTTTAACCCGGCATAAAAACTATGGCTACACCTTC. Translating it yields CASSLTRHKNYGYTF.

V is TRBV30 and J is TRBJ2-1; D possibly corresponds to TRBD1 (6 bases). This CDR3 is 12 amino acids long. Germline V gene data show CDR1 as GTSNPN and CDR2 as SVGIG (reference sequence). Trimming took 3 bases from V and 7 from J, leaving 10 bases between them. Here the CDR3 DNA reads TGTGCCTGGAGCCCCCAGGGGAATGAGCAGTTCTTC. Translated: CAWSPQGNEQFF.

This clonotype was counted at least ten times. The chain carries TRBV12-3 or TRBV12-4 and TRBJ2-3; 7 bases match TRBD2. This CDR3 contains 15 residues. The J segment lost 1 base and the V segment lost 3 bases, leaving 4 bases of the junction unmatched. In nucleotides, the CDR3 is TGTGCCAGCAGTTTGCGGGGGTTGGGCACAGATACGCAGTATTTT. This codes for CASSLRGLGTDTQYF.

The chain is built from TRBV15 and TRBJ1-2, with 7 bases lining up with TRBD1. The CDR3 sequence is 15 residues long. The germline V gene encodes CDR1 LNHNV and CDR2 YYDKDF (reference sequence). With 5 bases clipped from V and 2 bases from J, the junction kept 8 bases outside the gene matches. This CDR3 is CATSERQGTNYGYTF. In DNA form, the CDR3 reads TGTGCCACCAGCGAACGACAGGGAACAAACTATGGCTACACCTTC.

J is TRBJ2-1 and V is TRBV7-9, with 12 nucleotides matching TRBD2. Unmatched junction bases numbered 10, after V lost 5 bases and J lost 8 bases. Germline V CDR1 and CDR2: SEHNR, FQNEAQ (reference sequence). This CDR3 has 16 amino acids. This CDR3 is CASSPTSSGGAHEQFF. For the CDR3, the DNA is TGTGCCAGCAGCCCGACTTCTAGCGGGGGGGCCCATGAGCAGTTCTTC.

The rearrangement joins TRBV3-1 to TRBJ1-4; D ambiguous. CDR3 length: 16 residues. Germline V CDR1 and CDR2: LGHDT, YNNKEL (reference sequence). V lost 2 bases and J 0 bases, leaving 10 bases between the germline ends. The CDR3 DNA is TGTGCCAGCAGCCAATGGCAGGCTGCAACTAATGAAAAACTGTTTTTT. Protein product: CASSQWQAATNEKLFF.

CDR3 protein: CASSQGMGTEAFF. The CDR3 nucleotides read TGCGCCAGCAGCCAAGGTATGGGCACTGAAGCTTTCTTT. The chain employs TRBV4-3 and TRBJ1-1; D remains unclear. Germline V gene lookup returns CDR1 LGHNA and CDR2 YSLEER. V gave up 1 base and J gave up 4 bases, with 7 bases separating them. The CDR3 is made up of 13 amino acids.

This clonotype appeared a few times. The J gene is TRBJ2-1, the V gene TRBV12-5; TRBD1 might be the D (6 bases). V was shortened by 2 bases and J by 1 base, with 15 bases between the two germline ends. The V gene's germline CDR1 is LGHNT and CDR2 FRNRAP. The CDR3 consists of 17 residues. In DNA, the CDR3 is TGTGCTAGTGGTTTGACCCCTGGGCAGGGGTCCTACAATGAGCAGTTCTTC. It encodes CASGLTPGQGSYNEQFF.

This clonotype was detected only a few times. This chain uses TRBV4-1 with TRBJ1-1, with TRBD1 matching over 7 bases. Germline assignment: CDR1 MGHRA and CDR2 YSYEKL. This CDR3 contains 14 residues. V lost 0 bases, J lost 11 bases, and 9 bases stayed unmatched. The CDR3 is CASSQDRQGVRAFF. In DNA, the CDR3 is TGCGCCAGCAGCCAAGATCGTCAGGGGGTCCGGGCTTTCTTT.

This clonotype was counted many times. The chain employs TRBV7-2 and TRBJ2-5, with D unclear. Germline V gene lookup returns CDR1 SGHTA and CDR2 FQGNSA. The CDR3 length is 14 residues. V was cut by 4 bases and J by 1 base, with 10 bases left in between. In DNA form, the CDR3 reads TGTGCCAGCAGCTACCTCACACGCCAAGAGACCCAGTACTTC. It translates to CASSYLTRQETQYF.

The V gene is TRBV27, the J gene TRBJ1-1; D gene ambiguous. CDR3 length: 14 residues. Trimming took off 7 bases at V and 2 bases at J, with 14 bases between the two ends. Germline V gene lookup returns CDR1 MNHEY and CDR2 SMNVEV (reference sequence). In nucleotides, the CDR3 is TGTGCCAGCACCCCGCTTGGGATTAACACTGAAGCTTTCTTT. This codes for CASTPLGINTEAFF.